Each of the 27 T cell receptor beta chains below was sequenced from the same sample in a study of shared T cell receptors in the human thymus. The protocol was immunoSEQ multiplex PCR, while the TCRdb copy is restricted to in-frame clones and leaves out a portion. Found here are hundreds of thousands of clones, around 78% of them singletons; the top ten hold more than 0.01%. These data also featured in a second study, about human thymus T cells.

What was sequenced was thymocytes. The receptors come from a boy in the first two years of life with a congenital heart defect.

The chain uses TRBV7-8 and TRBJ2-1, with no clear D. The CDR3 length is 13 residues. Germline CDR1 SGHVS, CDR2 FQNEAQ. V lost 4 bases and J 8 bases, leaving 12 bases between the germline ends. In nucleotides, the CDR3 is TGTGCCAGCAGCTCACGCCCCCGGGATGAGCAGTTCTTC. This sequence encodes CASSSRPRDEQFF.

In this sample, this clone turned up once. This chain joins TRBV27 and TRBJ2-3, with D perhaps matching TRBD1 (5 bases). The CDR3 is made up of 14 amino acids. Germline-derived CDR1 and CDR2 are MNHEY and SMNVEV (reference sequence). V was clipped by 5 bases and J by 0 bases, with 9 bases between them. The chain's CDR3 is CASSIDSSTDTQYF. CDR3 sequence (DNA): TGTGCCAGCAGTATCGACAGTAGCACAGATACGCAGTATTTT.

The chain uses TRBV25-1 and TRBJ2-5; D uncertain. This CDR3 has 11 residues. The V end was cut by 7 bases, the J end by 5 bases, with 8 bases between. The germline CDR1 and CDR2 sequences are MGHDK and SYGVNS. This chain's CDR3 is CASTFRETQYF. DNA of the CDR3: TGTGCCAGCACCTTCCGGGAGACCCAGTACTTC.

This rearrangement joins TRBV4-1 to TRBJ2-1, with a tentative D call TRBD2 (6 bases). Germline CDR1 MGHRA, CDR2 YSYEKL. The CDR3 is made up of 15 amino acids. V was pared by 0 bases and J by 4 bases, with 10 bases between. In nucleotides, the CDR3 is TGCGCCAGCAGCCAAGATCTGAGCGGGTACAATGAGCAGTTCTTC. Translated, it gives CASSQDLSGYNEQFF.

V and J are TRBV25-1 and TRBJ2-1; 9 bases are shared with TRBD2. Unmatched junction bases numbered 1, after V lost 7 bases and J lost 6 bases. The germline gives CDR1 MGHDK, CDR2 SYGVNS. This CDR3 region has 12 residues. The DNA of the CDR3 is TGTGCCAGCATGCGGGGGGGCAATGAGCAGTTCTTC. Its translation: CASMRGGNEQFF.

The rearrangement joins TRBV7-2 to TRBJ2-1; a weak D match, TRBD2 (5 bases). CDR1 is SGHTA and CDR2 is FQGNSA in the germline V gene. This CDR3 spans 15 amino acids. V was clipped by 8 bases and J by 1 base, with 15 bases between them. CDR3 nucleotide sequence: TGTGCCAGCCGTACGAGGGCCTTGTCCTACAATGAGCAGTTCTTC. It codes for CASRTRALSYNEQFF.

V gene TRBV27 combines with J gene TRBJ1-2; 9 positions agree with TRBD1. Trimming at V came to 8 bases and at J to 6 bases, leaving 7 bases not matched to a gene. Germline CDR1 reads MNHEY; CDR2 reads SMNVEV (reference sequence). The CDR3 extends over 13 amino acids. Here the CDR3 DNA reads TGTGCCAGCCACGGGACAGGGCTTCATGGCTACACCTTC. Translation: CASHGTGLHGYTF.

The rearrangement joins TRBV19 to TRBJ1-5, with D perhaps TRBD1 (5 bases). Germline V gene data show CDR1 as LNHDA and CDR2 as SQIVND (reference sequence). This CDR3 has 14 amino acids. Deletions cut 5 bases from V and 5 bases from J, with 13 bases between. For the CDR3, the DNA is TGTGCCAGTAGTGTCGGGGGGACTCATCAGCCCCAGCATTTT. Protein sequence: CASSVGGTHQPQHF.

The genes are TRBV27 and TRBJ2-7, with D maybe TRBD2 (6 bases). The CDR3 consists of 14 residues. The V gene's germline CDR1 is MNHEY and CDR2 SMNVEV (reference sequence). Trimming pared 5 bases from V and 2 bases from J, leaving 13 bases between. This CDR3 is CASSAGRGPYEQYF. In DNA, the CDR3 is TGTGCCAGCAGTGCCGGGCGGGGACCCTACGAGCAGTACTTC.

In this sample, this clone turned up a few times. The V and J genes are TRBV6-5 and TRBJ1-4; 8 bases are shared with TRBD1. Germline loops: CDR1 MNHEY, CDR2 SVGAGI. Trimming at V came to 6 bases and at J to 4 bases, leaving 7 bases not matched to a gene. This CDR3 spans 15 amino acids. Here the CDR3 reads CASSQTGAHNEKLFF. The CDR3 bases are TGTGCCAGCAGCCAGACAGGGGCCCATAATGAAAAACTGTTTTTT.

This clone has a single count. The rearrangement joins TRBV18 to TRBJ2-5; 8 bases line up with TRBD1. J lost 2 bases, V lost 3 bases, and 5 bases had no gene match. Germline CDR1 and CDR2: KGHSH and LQKENI. The CDR3 has 15 amino acids. CDR3 DNA: TGTGCCAGCTCACCCCCCACAGGGGGGCAAGAGACCCAGTACTTC. Its translation is CASSPPTGGQETQYF.

This chain joins TRBV28 and TRBJ1-3; 9 positions agree with TRBD1. Germline assignment: CDR1 MDHEN and CDR2 SYDVKM. CDR3 length equals 16 residues. V shed 4 bases and J 4 bases; nucleotides not matched to a gene: 8. The CDR3 here is CASSSRDREKGNTIYF. The CDR3 nucleotides read TGTGCCAGCAGTTCCCGGGACAGGGAAAAGGGAAACACCATATATTTT.

The chain joins TRBV4-3 to TRBJ1-1; D is uncertain. Germline V lookup: CDR1 LGHNA, CDR2 YSLEER. The length of the CDR3 is 18 residues. The germline V and J ends were trimmed by 1 base and 3 bases, with 21 bases remaining between them. The CDR3 region is CASSQVGGRWGWDTEAFF. CDR3 nucleotides: TGCGCCAGCAGCCAAGTAGGAGGTCGCTGGGGATGGGACACTGAAGCTTTCTTT.

The count of this clone is one. The chain is built from TRBV5-1 and TRBJ2-5; 13 nucleotides match TRBD2. Germline CDR1 SGHRS, CDR2 YFSETQ. The CDR3 extends over 16 amino acids. Trimming cost V 3 bases and J 5 bases; bases outside gene matches: 7. The CDR3 protein is CASSSRTSGGRETQYF. CDR3 DNA sequence: TGCGCCAGCAGCTCGAGGACTAGCGGGGGCCGGGAGACCCAGTACTTC.

The chain employs TRBV4-2 and TRBJ2-4; D might be TRBD2 (5 bases). Germline V gene sequence: CDR1 LGHNA, CDR2 YNFKEQ. The CDR3 totals 15 residues. The V end lost 2 bases, the J end lost 3 bases, and 11 bases lay between the germline ends. For the CDR3, the DNA is TGTGCCAGCAGCCAATCTAGCTTGGGCAAAAACATTCAGTACTTC. It codes for CASSQSSLGKNIQYF.

This sequence joins TRBV7-2 and TRBJ2-7; no firm D call. CDR3 size: 13 residues. The V end lost 8 bases, the J end lost 0 bases, and 11 bases lay between the germline ends. The germline V gene encodes CDR1 SGHTA and CDR2 FQGNSA. The chain's CDR3 is CASVAARSYEQYF. CDR3 nucleotide sequence: TGTGCCAGCGTCGCGGCGCGCTCCTACGAGCAGTACTTC.

The chain joins TRBV5-4 to TRBJ2-5; the D gene is possibly TRBD1 (6 bases). The length of the CDR3 is 16 residues. The V gene lost 4 bases and the J gene lost 4 bases, with 20 bases spanning the gap. The germline CDR1 and CDR2 sequences are SGHNT and YYREEE (reference sequence). DNA of the CDR3: TGTGCCAGCAGCCCTTTACCAGGGGATGATGGAGAGACCCAGTACTTC. As protein: CASSPLPGDDGETQYF.

The V and J genes are TRBV28 and TRBJ1-5; 9 nucleotides match TRBD1. Unmatched junction bases numbered 10, after V lost 6 bases and J lost 7 bases. Germline lookup yields CDR1 MDHEN and CDR2 SYDVKM. This CDR3 contains 15 residues. The CDR3 coding sequence is TGTGCCAGCAGACTACAGGGGGCGCCGACGCAGCCCCAGCATTTT. Translated: CASRLQGAPTQPQHF.

This chain connects TRBV6-5 to TRBJ2-2; D might be TRBD2 (5 bases). From germline, CDR1 is MNHEY and CDR2 SVGAGI. The CDR3 runs 14 residues. V was trimmed by 8 bases and J by 0 bases, leaving 10 bases between them. CDR3 loop: CASGGLSNTGELFF. The CDR3 nucleotides are TGTGCCAGCGGCGGGCTTTCGAACACCGGGGAGCTGTTTTTT.

There are a few counts of this clone. Here the CDR3 reads CASSFTGLPEAFF. CDR3 bases: TGTGCCAGCAGCTTTACAGGGCTGCCTGAAGCTTTCTTT. The rearrangement uses TRBV5-4 and TRBJ1-1; perhaps TRBD1 as D (6 bases). The germline CDR1 and CDR2 sequences are SGHNT and YYREEE (reference sequence). V gave up 2 bases and J gave up 6 bases, with 11 bases separating them. CDR3 length: 13 amino acids. The variable domain in full, with the rest retrieved from reference TRBV5-4 and TRBJ1-1, is ETGVTQSPTHLIKTRGQQVTLRCSSQSGHNTVSWYQQALGQGPQFIFQYYREEENGRGNFPPRFSGLQFPNYSSELNVNALELDDSALYLCASSFTGLPEAFFGQGTRLTVV.

This clone was detected once. The DNA for the CDR3 is TGTGCCAGCTCCCAGGGGGGACACAGGGACACTGAAGCTTTCTTT. Encoded protein: CASSQGGHRDTEAFF. V and J are TRBV2 and TRBJ1-1; 7 bases fit TRBD1. Germline V lookup: CDR1 SNHLY, CDR2 FYNNEI. V was clipped by 8 bases and J by 3 bases; unmatched bases: 12. The CDR3 length is 15 residues.

The chain combines TRBV5-6 with TRBJ2-5; tentatively, D is TRBD2 (6 bases). The length of the CDR3 is 15 residues. Germline loops: CDR1 SGHDT, CDR2 YYEEEE. V was trimmed by 0 bases and J by 5 bases, leaving 14 bases between them. CDR3 region: CASSLGRDGRETQYF. For the CDR3, the DNA is TGTGCCAGCAGCTTGGGGCGGGACGGGCGGGAGACCCAGTACTTC. The full variable domain, completed using reference TRBV5-6 and TRBJ2-5, is DAGVTQSPTHLIKTRGQQVTLRCSPKSGHDTVSWYQQALGQGPQFIFQYYEEEERQRGNFPDRFSGHQFPNYSSELNVNALLLGDSALYLCASSLGRDGRETQYFGPGTRLLVL.

This chain links TRBV28 with TRBJ2-3; 9 bases align to TRBD2. CDR1 and CDR2 (germline): MDHEN, SYDVKM. The CDR3 has 17 amino acids. V lost 4 bases and J lost 3; bases outside the gene matches: 11. The CDR3 protein is CASSYGDDSGRTDTQYF. The CDR3 DNA reads as TGTGCCAGCAGTTATGGGGACGACAGCGGGAGGACAGATACGCAGTATTTT. Combining the CDR3 with reference TRBV28 and TRBJ2-3 gives the whole variable domain DVKVTQSSRYLVKRTGEKVFLECVQDMDHENMFWYRQDPGLGLRLIYFSYDVKMKEKGDIPEGYSVSREKKERFSLILESASTNQTSMYLCASSYGDDSGRTDTQYFGPGTRLTVL.

The chain links TRBV19 to TRBJ1-1; TRBD1 matches at 7 bases. The CDR3 sequence is 15 residues long. CDR1 and CDR2 from the germline V gene are LNHDA and SQIVND (reference sequence). The J segment lost 3 bases and the V segment lost 4 bases, leaving 8 bases of the junction unmatched. CDR3 in DNA: TGTGCCAGTAGTACCATAACAGGGGTGTACACTGAAGCTTTCTTT. Translating gives CASSTITGVYTEAFF.

This clone was recorded only once. This chain uses TRBV10-3 with TRBJ2-5, with TRBD2 identical over 7 bases. CDR1 and CDR2 from the germline V gene are ENHRY and SYGVKD. Trimming took 1 base from V and 2 from J; bases not matched to a gene: 13. The CDR3 spans 18 residues. Here the CDR3 DNA reads TGTGCCATCAGTGAGTTTAGAGCGGGAAGGACGGAACAAGAGACCCAGTACTTC. Translated: CAISEFRAGRTEQETQYF.

This clone was recorded a few times. V gene TRBV7-9 combines with J gene TRBJ2-1, with TRBD2 matching over 10 bases. J was trimmed by 7 bases and V by 8 bases; bases with no gene match: 5. Per the germline V gene, CDR1 is SEHNR and CDR2 is FQNEAQ (reference sequence). This CDR3 has 13 residues. Written as DNA, the CDR3 is TGTGCCAGCGGGTTAGCGGGAGGAAATGAGCAGTTCTTC. Its protein is CASGLAGGNEQFF.

This clone was picked up a small number of times. This chain links TRBV5-1 with TRBJ1-5, with D maybe TRBD1 (6 bases). Germline V lookup: CDR1 SGHRS, CDR2 YFSETQ. V dropped 4 bases and J dropped 6 bases, with 11 bases sitting between them. The length of the CDR3 is 13 residues. CDR3 sequence (DNA): TGCGCCAGCAGCCTGGGGGACACTCAGCCCCAGCATTTT. Its translation: CASSLGDTQPQHF. Drawing the rest from reference TRBV5-1 and TRBJ1-5, the complete variable domain is KAGVTQTPRYLIKTRGQQVTLSCSPISGHRSVSWYQQTPGQGLQFLFEYFSETQRNKGNFPGRFSGRQFSNSRSEMNVSTLELGDSALYLCASSLGDTQPQHFGDGTRLSIL.